The 8 T cell receptor beta chains given below trace back to one sample, sequenced in a study of cytomegalovirus exposure and HLA in healthy donors. With 60 Vbeta and 13 Jbeta primers, the PCR was carried out. Only in-frame clones appear in the TCRdb table, and some are missing; sequencing was by immunoSEQ multiplex PCR. This sample carries some 120,000 clones, under 85% of them seen once, and the ten largest clones take 9% to 9.5%. Input material: PBMCs. These receptors all stem from a woman aged 50 to 65 in good health and CMV-seropositive.

The V gene is TRBV7-3, the J gene TRBJ2-3; 9 nucleotides line up with TRBD1. The CDR3 covers 17 residues. Germline CDR1 SGHTA, CDR2 FQGTGA. Trimming removed 0 bases from V and 4 bases from J; junction bases left unmatched: 8. In DNA, the CDR3 is TGTGCCAGCAGCTTAACAGGGACAGGGTCGGTTGCAGATACGCAGTATTTT. It codes for CASSLTGTGSVADTQYF. Full variable domain (remainder filled in from reference TRBV7-3 and TRBJ2-3): GAGVSQTPSNKVTEKGKYVELRCDPISGHTALYWYRQSLGQGPEFLIYFQGTGAADDSGLPNDRFFAVRPEGSVSTLKIQRTERGDSAVYLCASSLTGTGSVADTQYFGPGTRLTVL.

V gene TRBV6-5 combines with J gene TRBJ1-5; possible D gene TRBD1, 6 bases. The ends were cut back, 3 bases at V and 5 bases at J, with 11 bases in the middle. The germline gives CDR1 MNHEY, CDR2 SVGAGI. CDR3 length: 14 amino acids. CDR3 bases: TGTGCCAGCAGTTATGACAGGTCGGATCAGCCCCAGCATTTT. Its protein product is CASSYDRSDQPQHF.

A single count supports this clone. The genes are TRBV18 and TRBJ2-7; TRBD1 matches 9 bases. Germline V gene data show CDR1 as KGHSH and CDR2 as LQKENI. Trimming cost V 4 bases and J 5 bases; bases outside gene matches: 6. CDR3 length equals 14 residues. The CDR3 DNA reads TGTGCCAGCTCACAGGGACAGGGTCTCGACGAGCAGTACTTC. The encoded protein is CASSQGQGLDEQYF.

This clone was seen a handful of times. The CDR3 nucleotides are TGTGCCAGTAGTATCTCTAGCGGGGGGACCTACAATGAGCAGTTCTTC. Its translation: CASSISSGGTYNEQFF. The chain has TRBV19 and TRBJ2-1, with 11 bases lining up with TRBD2. Germline V gives CDR1 LNHDA, CDR2 SQIVND (reference sequence). V lost 3 bases to trimming and J lost 2 bases; unmatched junction nucleotides: 3. CDR3 length: 16 amino acids.

Details on this clone: Additional DNA sequences in this sample encode the identical CDR3. The chain uses TRBV2 and TRBJ1-4; TRBD1 matches at 8 bases. CDR1 is SNHLY and CDR2 is FYNNEI in the germline V gene. CDR3 length: 13 residues. V gave up 5 bases and J gave up 6 bases; unmatched junction bases: 2. The CDR3 bases are TGTGCCAGCAGTCTGACAGGGGATGAAAAACTGTTTTTT. Its protein is CASSLTGDEKLFF.

This clone appeared once. The chain recombines TRBV2 with TRBJ2-1; D unresolved. Trimming pared 4 bases from V and 6 bases from J, leaving 7 bases between. This CDR3 is 12 amino acids long. The germline gives CDR1 SNHLY, CDR2 FYNNEI. CDR3 protein: CASSVEVNEQFF. As DNA, the CDR3 is TGTGCCAGCAGTGTCGAGGTCAATGAGCAGTTCTTC.

The sample holds a few counts of this clone. The V call is TRBV25-1, the J call TRBJ2-7, with 7 bases that match TRBD2. The V segment lost 5 bases and the J segment 6 bases; nucleotides outside the gene matches: 10. There are 14 residues in the CDR3. In germline, CDR1 is MGHDK, CDR2 SYGVNS. The CDR3 DNA is TGTGCCAGCAGTCACCCCGGGACTAATGCCGAGCAGTACTTC. This gives the protein CASSHPGTNAEQYF.

The chain combines TRBV23-1 with TRBJ2-7; D is perhaps TRBD1 (6 bases). TRBV23-1 is labeled an ORF, and its function is uncertain. Trimming shortened V by 9 bases and J by 0 bases, and 12 bases separated the two germline ends. The CDR3 length is 13 residues. CDR3: CARPRGSSYEQYF. Here the CDR3 DNA reads TGCGCCAGACCCAGGGGTTCCTCCTACGAGCAGTACTTC.